This TCR beta chain was profiled in a study of regulatory T cells in long-lasting Graves disease (dated by TCRdb to the early 2020s). For the study in its entirety: Antithyroid drugs had been taken for less than 3 months by newly diagnosed Graves' disease patients. Peripheral blood TCR sequencing and RNA sequencing compared persistent Graves' disease patients with newly diagnosed Graves' disease patients. The study took place in China and was registered as a clinical trial. A total of around 35 samples underwent TCR sequencing, from some 13 patients with persistent Graves' disease and 20 patients with newly diagnosed Graves' disease. What the research found in general, with its limitations: Only the TCR beta chain was sequenced and analyzed. Preferential use of TRBV28, TRBJ1-2 and TRBJ2-5 was observed in persistent disease, whereas TRBV20-1 and TRBJ2-1 were favored in newly diagnosed disease. Compared with newly diagnosed patients, patients with persistent Graves' disease had lower TCR Shannon entropy and fewer highly expanded clones, which suggests clonal expansion. Only peripheral blood was studied, because thyroid tissue, the primary lesion, was inaccessible. The authors noted that the small sample size was a limitation that may lower accuracy. Persistent patients shared more public clonotypes among themselves (approximately 2,500) than newly diagnosed patients did (over 900).

The method behind the library was multiplex PCR. The sequencing machine was an Illumina HiSeq 4000. iRepertoire HTBI primers and Arm-PCR amplification of CDR3 regions were used to construct TCR beta libraries. PCR products were gel purified before sequencing. The published analysis was carried out like this. Gene usage analysis of CDR3 amino acid clonotypes relied on the 55 to 80 TRBV and more than twelve TRBJ segments identified across samples. COPE and FqMerger were used to merge the filtered high-quality paired reads into contigs. BLAST was used to align contigs to the IMGT TRBV, TRBD and TRBJ reference genes, and CDR3 was defined following IMGT. Any clonotype with a frequency above 0.1% was counted as a highly expanded clone. Repertoire diversity was measured by Shannon entropy, and V-J evenness by the Gini coefficient. A clonotype found in more than one individual was treated as public. TCRdb took the public reads, trimmed them with fastp at Q25, ran MiXCR for clone calling and kept in-frame beta chains. Merged by CDR3 protein, the rows form single entries marked with the most common genes and DNA. The V and J calls, along with clone size, are taken from TCRdb and not from the paper's own processing. This sample lists about 560,000 distinct CDR3 sequences; about 15% were detected once. The leading ten clones occupy 12% of the sample.

This specimen's time point label, per the study, means: newly diagnosed GD, antithyroid drugs for less than 3 months. For both TCR sequencing and RNA sequencing, RNA was extracted from PBMCs in TRIzol. The diagnosis of Graves' disease followed American Thyroid Association guidelines. Patients were recruited from an endocrinology department in Xi'an, China. Each patient gave approximately 9.7 milliliters of peripheral blood, collected in an EDTA anticoagulant tube. Ficoll Paque Plus density gradient separation was used to isolate PBMCs, and no further T cell sorting was done. RNA quality was checked with an Agilent 2100 Bioanalyzer and agarose gel, and concentration with a NanoDrop 2000. This clonotype was detected ten times or more. Its cognate antigen has yet to be identified. There are no base qualities to consult, and no much larger clone falls within one base. The CDR3 holds 14 amino acids from the cysteine to the phenylalanine. Only CDR3 DNA is held: 42 bases, read in frame from base 1. Between the V and J ends, shortened by 4 bases and 2 bases respectively, the junction contains 11 bases. As encoded in the germline V gene (reference sequence), CDR1 is GTSNPN while CDR2 is SVGIG.

The sample was also linked to a second study, of T cells in Graves' hyperthyroidism and ophthalmopathy. As that second study puts it: Stable Graves' hyperthyroidism was defined as no progression to ophthalmopathy during 18 months of follow-up. Hyperthyroidism patients were newly diagnosed, with disease duration under 2 months, and aged 18 to 65 years. Any patient with an uncontrolled infection, another autoimmune disease, pregnancy or lactation was excluded. Diagnoses were based on clinical symptoms, serum thyroxine and TRAb, thyroid ultrasound and orbital computed tomography. The TCR CDR3 was subjected to a first round of RT-PCR using the HTBI primer set and the Qiagen OneStep RT-PCR kit. Most expanded thyroid clonotypes (frequency above 0.001) were also detected in blood, a finding suggesting that blood repertoires may reflect thyroid immune responses. A model built on a 13 V-J signature distinguished ophthalmopathy from stable hyperthyroidism, reaching approximately 89% sensitivity and around 81% specificity in cross-validation and 80%/75% in testing. During validation, the model predicted progression to ophthalmopathy a median of roughly 7.1 months ahead of onset, with around 71% sensitivity and 72% to 85% specificity. A discovery cohort of about a hundred patients, about 43 with Graves' ophthalmopathy and about 60 with stable Graves' hyperthyroidism, was used to find distinguishing TCR V-J signatures. Whether ophthalmopathy could be predicted prospectively was tested in an independent validation cohort made up of fewer than 20 hyperthyroidism patients plus 17 patients who later progressed to ophthalmopathy. The 95 to 100 discovery patients were randomly split 7:3 into training and test sets. In over five Graves' hyperthyroidism patients, the study also compared T-cell repertoires from thyroid tissue with T-cell repertoires from blood. After sampling, hyperthyroidism patients received methimazole starting at 30 mg daily, and ophthalmopathy patients received high-dose intravenous methylprednisolone. A second multiplex PCR round built the libraries, followed by size selection and purification. Libraries were sequenced paired-end with 100 bp reads on an Illumina HiSeq2000. Raw data were processed with SOAPnuke, discarding reads with adapters, uncalled bases, mean Phred below 15, or no exact constant-primer or identifier match. COPE v1.2.5 was used to merge high-quality paired reads, and clonotypes were defined as unique nucleotide sequences. MiTCR v1.1 was used to align the clonotypes against IMGT TRBV, TRBD and TRBJ reference segments. Analysis was restricted to V-J combinations with a frequency above 0.0001, which covered 99.2% of repertoires. A TCS score was defined as the ratio between F50 (clonal expansion) and ExV (chaos), using BLOSUM62-based TCRdist between CDR3 peptides within each V-J. Welch's t-statistics and random forest reduced fewer than 550 V-J features to 13, which were used in a naive Bayes classifier (R e1071). No statistical method was used to set the sample size in advance, and investigators knew the group allocation. According to the paper, TCR Vbeta CDR3 sequencing was carried out on 135 peripheral blood samples, which came from fewer than 50 ophthalmopathy, 75 to 80 hyperthyroidism and 17 progressor patients.

Recombination linked TRBV30 to TRBJ2-2; the D gene is possibly TRBD2, with 5 bases matching. The sequenced sample was peripheral blood mononuclear cells (PBMCs), obtained at new diagnosis, from a patient treated with antithyroid drugs. This sequence originates from a man aged 18-30 years with Graves disease. Donor details come from another sample of the same person, matched by shared clones. The CDR3 region has the sequence CAWTLEGNTGELFF. At the DNA level, the sequence is TGTGCCTGGACCCTCGAGGGCAACACCGGGGAGCTGTTTTTT.